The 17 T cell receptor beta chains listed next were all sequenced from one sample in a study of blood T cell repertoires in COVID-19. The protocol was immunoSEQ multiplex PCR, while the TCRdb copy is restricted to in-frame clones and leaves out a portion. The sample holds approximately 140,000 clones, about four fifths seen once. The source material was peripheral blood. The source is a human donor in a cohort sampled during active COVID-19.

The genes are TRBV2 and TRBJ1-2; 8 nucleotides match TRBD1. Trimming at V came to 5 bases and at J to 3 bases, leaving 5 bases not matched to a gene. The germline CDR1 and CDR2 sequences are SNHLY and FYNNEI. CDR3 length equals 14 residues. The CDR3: CASSNRGLDYGYTF. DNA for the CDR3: TGTGCCAGCAGTAACAGGGGGTTAGACTATGGCTACACCTTC.

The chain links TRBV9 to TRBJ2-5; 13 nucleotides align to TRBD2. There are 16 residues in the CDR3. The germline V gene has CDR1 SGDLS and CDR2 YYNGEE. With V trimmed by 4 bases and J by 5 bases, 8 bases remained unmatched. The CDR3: CASSTRTSGSMETQYF. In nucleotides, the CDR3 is TGTGCCAGCAGCACCCGGACTAGCGGGAGCATGGAGACCCAGTACTTC.

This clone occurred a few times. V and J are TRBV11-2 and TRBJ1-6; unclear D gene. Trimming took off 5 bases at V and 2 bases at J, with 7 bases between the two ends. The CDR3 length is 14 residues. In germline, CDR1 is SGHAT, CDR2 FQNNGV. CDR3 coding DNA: TGTGCCAGCAGCCCGGGGACCTATAATTCACCCCTCCACTTT. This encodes CASSPGTYNSPLHF.

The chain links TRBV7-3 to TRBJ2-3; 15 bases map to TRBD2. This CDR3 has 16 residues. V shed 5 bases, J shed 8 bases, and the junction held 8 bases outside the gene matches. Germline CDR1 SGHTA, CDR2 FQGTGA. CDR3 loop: CASSQAPGLAGGTQYF. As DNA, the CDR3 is TGTGCCAGCAGCCAGGCTCCGGGACTAGCGGGAGGTACGCAGTATTTT.

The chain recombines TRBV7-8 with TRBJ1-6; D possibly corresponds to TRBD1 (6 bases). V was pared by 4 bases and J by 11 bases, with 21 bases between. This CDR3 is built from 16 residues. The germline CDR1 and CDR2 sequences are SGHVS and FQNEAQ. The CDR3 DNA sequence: TGTGCCAGCAGCTCCTCCACCGGGACACCCAATACACCCCTCCACTTT. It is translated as CASSSSTGTPNTPLHF.

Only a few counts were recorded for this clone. CDR3: CASSPPGGENSPLHF. CDR3 sequence (DNA): TGTGCCAGCTCACCACCGGGGGGGGAAAATTCACCCCTCCACTTT. The rearrangement links TRBV18 to TRBJ1-6; a possible D gene is TRBD1 (5 bases). V lost 0 bases and J lost 7, with 10 bases in between. This CDR3 contains 15 residues. Germline V lookup: CDR1 KGHSH, CDR2 LQKENI.

The CDR3 region is CATSDLGRDTDTQYF. In DNA form, the CDR3 reads TGTGCCACCAGTGATTTGGGCAGGGACACAGATACGCAGTATTTT. This chain uses TRBV24-1 with TRBJ2-3, with D perhaps TRBD1 (5 bases). The V end lost 0 bases, the J end lost 2 bases, and 8 bases lay between the germline ends. This CDR3 contains 15 residues. Germline V gene data show CDR1 as KGHDR and CDR2 as SFDVKD.

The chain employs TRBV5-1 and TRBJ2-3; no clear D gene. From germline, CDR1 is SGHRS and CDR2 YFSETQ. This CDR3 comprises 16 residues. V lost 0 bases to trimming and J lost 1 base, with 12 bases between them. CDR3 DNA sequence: TGCGCCAGCAGCTTGGATGGGTTACGGGGCACAGATACGCAGTATTTT. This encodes CASSLDGLRGTDTQYF.

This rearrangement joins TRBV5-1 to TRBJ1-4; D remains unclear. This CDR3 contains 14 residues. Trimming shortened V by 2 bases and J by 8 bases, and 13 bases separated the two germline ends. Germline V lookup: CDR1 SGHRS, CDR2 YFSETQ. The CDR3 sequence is CASSFFQAGEKLFF. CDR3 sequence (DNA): TGCGCCAGCAGCTTTTTCCAGGCTGGGGAAAAACTGTTTTTT.

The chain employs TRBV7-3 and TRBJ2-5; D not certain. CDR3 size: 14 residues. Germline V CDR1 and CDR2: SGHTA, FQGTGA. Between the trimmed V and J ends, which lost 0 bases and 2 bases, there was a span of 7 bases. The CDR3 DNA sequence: TGTGCCAGCAGCTTAACGAGGCAGCAAGAGACCCAGTACTTC. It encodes CASSLTRQQETQYF. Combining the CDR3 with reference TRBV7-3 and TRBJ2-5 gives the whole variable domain GAGVSQTPSNKVTEKGKYVELRCDPISGHTALYWYRQSLGQGPEFLIYFQGTGAADDSGLPNDRFFAVRPEGSVSTLKIQRTERGDSAVYLCASSLTRQQETQYFGPGTRLLVL.

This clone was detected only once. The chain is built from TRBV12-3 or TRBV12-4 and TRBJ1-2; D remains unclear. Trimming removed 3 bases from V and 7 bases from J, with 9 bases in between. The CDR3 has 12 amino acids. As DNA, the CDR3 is TGTGCCAGCAGTTTCAGGTTGACTGGCTACACCTTC. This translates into CASSFRLTGYTF.

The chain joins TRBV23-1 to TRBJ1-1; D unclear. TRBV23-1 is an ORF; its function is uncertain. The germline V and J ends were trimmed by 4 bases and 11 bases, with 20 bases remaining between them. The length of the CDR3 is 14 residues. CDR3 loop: CASSPPTIKLNAFF. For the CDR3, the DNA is TGCGCCAGCAGTCCTCCGACTATCAAATTGAACGCTTTCTTT.

The CDR3 DNA reads as TGCGCCAGCAGCTTGCAGCCTAGCGGGACCGGGGGGGGCACAGATACGCAGTATTTT. It is translated as CASSLQPSGTGGGTDTQYF. The chain joins TRBV5-1 to TRBJ2-3, with 9 bases aligning to TRBD2. Germline CDR1 and CDR2: SGHRS and YFSETQ. V lost 1 base, J lost 1 base, and 13 bases stayed unmatched. The CDR3 is made up of 19 amino acids.

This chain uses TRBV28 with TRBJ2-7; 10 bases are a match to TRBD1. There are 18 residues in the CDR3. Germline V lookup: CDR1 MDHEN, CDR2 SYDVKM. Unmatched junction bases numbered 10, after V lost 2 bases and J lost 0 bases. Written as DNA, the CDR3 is TGTGCCAGCAGTTTAAGACCGGGACAGGGGTCGATCTCCTACGAGCAGTACTTC. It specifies CASSLRPGQGSISYEQYF.

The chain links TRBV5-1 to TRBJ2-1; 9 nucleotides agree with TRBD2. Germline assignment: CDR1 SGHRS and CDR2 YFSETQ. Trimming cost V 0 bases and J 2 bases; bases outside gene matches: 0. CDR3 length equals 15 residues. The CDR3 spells CASSLASGTYNEQFF. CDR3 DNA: TGCGCCAGCAGCTTGGCTAGCGGGACCTACAATGAGCAGTTCTTC.

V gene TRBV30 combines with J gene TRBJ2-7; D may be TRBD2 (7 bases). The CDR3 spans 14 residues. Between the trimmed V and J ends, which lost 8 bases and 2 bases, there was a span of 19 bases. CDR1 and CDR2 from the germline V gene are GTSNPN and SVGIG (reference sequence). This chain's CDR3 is CAGGEGVLPYEQYF. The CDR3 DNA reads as TGTGCCGGAGGGGAGGGGGTGCTACCCTACGAGCAGTACTTC.

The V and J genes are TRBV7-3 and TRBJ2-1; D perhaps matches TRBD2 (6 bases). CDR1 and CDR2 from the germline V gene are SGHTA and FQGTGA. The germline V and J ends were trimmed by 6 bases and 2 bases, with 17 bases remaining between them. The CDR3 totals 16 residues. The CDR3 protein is CASSLTAGFAYNEQFF. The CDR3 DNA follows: TGTGCCAGCAGTCTGACGGCGGGATTCGCCTACAATGAGCAGTTCTTC.